This passage covers 20 T cell receptor beta chains from one sample sequenced in a study of blood T cell repertoires in COVID-19. Produced via immunoSEQ multiplex PCR; TCRdb's table is partial and in-frame only. The table lists 50,000 to 60,000 clones, about 88% of them singletons. The sample was peripheral blood. The receptors derive from a man in his sixties with active COVID-19.

Points on this clone: Germline and junction disagree at one end, which may indicate a read error. This chain connects TRBV11-3 to TRBJ1-2; TRBD1 matches 7 bases. The V gene's germline CDR1 is SGHNT and CDR2 YENEEA. This CDR3 spans 13 amino acids. CDR3 amino acids: CASSPQGGMSLSF. The CDR3 DNA is TGTGCCAGCAGCCCCCAAGGGGGCATGTCTTTGTCCTTC.

Only a few counts were recorded for this clone. The V gene is TRBV25-1, the J gene TRBJ1-3; D is ambiguous. The V end was cut by 2 bases, the J end by 0 bases, with 5 bases between. CDR1 and CDR2 (germline): MGHDK, SYGVNS. The CDR3 extends over 14 amino acids. The CDR3 protein is CASSEIGSGNTIYF. The CDR3 DNA sequence: TGTGCCAGCAGTGAAATCGGCTCTGGAAACACCATATATTTT.

The chain has TRBV9 and TRBJ1-2; TRBD1 agrees at 10 bases. Germline loops: CDR1 SGDLS, CDR2 YYNGEE. Germline trimming cut 2 bases from V and 5 bases from J; bases unmatched to any gene: 12. CDR3 size: 17 residues. The CDR3 DNA reads as TGTGCCAGCAGCGTCCTTCTACGACAGGGGGCCGAGTATGGCTACACCTTC. Translation gives CASSVLLRQGAEYGYTF. Variable domain in full (rest from reference TRBV9 and TRBJ1-2): DSGVTQTPKHLITATGQRVTLRCSPRSGDLSVYWYQQSLDQGLQFLIQYYNGEERAKGNILERFSAQQFPDLHSELNLSSLELGDSALYFCASSVLLRQGAEYGYTFGSGTRLTVV.

This sequence joins TRBV28 and TRBJ1-6, with a possible D match to TRBD1 (5 bases). The V gene lost 5 bases and the J gene lost 4 bases, with 12 bases spanning the gap. Germline CDR1 and CDR2: MDHEN and SYDVKM. The CDR3 totals 15 residues. CDR3 DNA: TGTGCCAGCAGTACTCCGGGACTGTATAATTCACCCCTCCACTTT. Protein: CASSTPGLYNSPLHF.

V and J are TRBV21-1 and TRBJ2-5; no DNA check was done on the table's D call, TRBD2. TRBV21-1 is shown as a pseudogene. This CDR3 has 18 amino acids. Here the CDR3 reads CASSKAARGLAGEETQYF. CDR3 nucleotide sequence: TGTGCCAGCAGCAAAGCGGCTAGGGGACTAGCGGGAGAAGAGACCCAGTACTTC.

V usage is TRBV30 and J usage is TRBJ1-1; D remains unclear. This CDR3 is 11 amino acids long. The ends were cut back, 2 bases at V and 8 bases at J, with 9 bases in the middle. Germline V lookup: CDR1 GTSNPN, CDR2 SVGIG (reference sequence). CDR3 amino acids: CAWSTSNEAFF. The CDR3 DNA follows: TGTGCCTGGAGTACGAGCAACGAAGCTTTCTTT.

The chain recombines TRBV5-1 with TRBJ2-1; the D gene is possibly TRBD1 (5 bases). Germline lookup yields CDR1 SGHRS and CDR2 YFSETQ. V shed 4 bases and J shed 5 bases, with 13 bases lying between them. The length of the CDR3 is 14 residues. CDR3 sequence reads: CASSPQGANNEQFF. DNA for the CDR3: TGCGCCAGCAGCCCTCAAGGGGCCAACAATGAGCAGTTCTTC.

This chain uses TRBV18 with TRBJ2-1, with 13 bases fitting TRBD2. This CDR3 comprises 16 residues. The germline gives CDR1 KGHSH, CDR2 LQKENI. Trimming cost V 6 bases and J 2 bases; bases outside gene matches: 4. CDR3 protein: CASSPGLAGTYNEQFF. For the CDR3, the DNA is TGTGCCAGCTCCCCGGGACTAGCGGGAACCTACAATGAGCAGTTCTTC.

The J gene is TRBJ2-1, the V gene TRBV27; D remains ambiguous. The germline CDR1 and CDR2 sequences are MNHEY and SMNVEV (reference sequence). The CDR3 sequence is 15 residues long. The V and J ends lost 2 bases and 0 bases respectively, with 8 bases between them. Here the CDR3 reads CASSLRRSSYNEQFF. The CDR3 nucleotides are TGTGCCAGCAGTTTAAGAAGGAGCTCCTACAATGAGCAGTTCTTC.

V usage is TRBV7-3 and J usage is TRBJ2-6, with D possibly TRBD1 on 6 matching bases. Trimming stripped 2 bases from V and 3 bases from J, with 8 bases between. Germline CDR1 is SGHTA and CDR2 is FQGTGA. The CDR3 is 15 residues long. In nucleotides, the CDR3 is TGTGCCAGCAGCTTAGAGGGGGTTGGGGCCAACGTCCTGACTTTC. Its protein is CASSLEGVGANVLTF.

The sample holds one count of this clone. The CDR3 nucleotides read TGTGCCAGCAGGCTAGGACAGGGAGGCTATGGCTACACCTTC. Its translation is CASRLGQGGYGYTF. This rearrangement joins TRBV3-1 (or the pseudogene TRBV3-2) to TRBJ1-2; TRBD1 aligns across 8 bases. The germline CDR1 and CDR2 sequences are LGHDT and YNNKEL (reference sequence). This CDR3 contains 14 residues. Losses at the gene ends were 6 bases for V and 4 bases for J; bases not matched to a gene: 7.

The chain recombines TRBV18 with TRBJ2-7, with 11 bases that match TRBD1. Trimming removed 6 bases from V and 2 bases from J; junction bases left unmatched: 6. The CDR3 length is 15 residues. Germline CDR1 reads KGHSH; CDR2 reads LQKENI. CDR3 sequence: CASSEGQGVPYEQYF. For the CDR3, the DNA is TGTGCCAGCTCCGAGGGACAGGGGGTTCCCTACGAGCAGTACTTC.

This clone was recorded once. The chain joins TRBV27 to TRBJ1-5, with 7 bases matching TRBD1. Looked up from germline, CDR1 is MNHEY and CDR2 is SMNVEV (reference sequence). The CDR3 loop spans 14 amino acids. With 4 bases clipped from V and 7 bases from J, the junction kept 7 bases outside the gene matches. CDR3 in DNA: TGTGCCAGCAGTTACAGGGGCTTAGGGCAGCCCCAGCATTTT. Translation: CASSYRGLGQPQHF.

The chain carries TRBV7-2 and TRBJ2-7, with 11 positions matching TRBD2. The V gene's germline CDR1 is SGHTA and CDR2 FQGNSA. This CDR3 has 15 amino acids. V lost 3 bases, J lost 7 bases, and 8 bases stayed unmatched. CDR3: CASSFSLAGGGEQYF. CDR3 bases: TGTGCCAGCAGCTTTAGTCTAGCGGGAGGCGGGGAGCAGTACTTC.

The rearrangement uses TRBV19 and TRBJ1-1; D call uncertain. Germline loops: CDR1 LNHDA, CDR2 SQIVND (reference sequence). The ends were cut back, 3 bases at V and 4 bases at J, with 12 bases in the middle. This CDR3 is 14 amino acids long. CDR3 nucleotides: TGTGCCAGTAGTATCGGTCAATGGGCCACTGAAGCTTTCTTT. Translated, it gives CASSIGQWATEAFF.

This chain joins TRBV6-2 or TRBV6-3 and TRBJ2-7; D gene uncertain. The CDR3 totals 13 residues. V shed 4 bases and J shed 2 bases, with 9 bases lying between them. Germline V CDR1 and CDR2: MNHEY, SVGEGT. In nucleotides, the CDR3 is TGTGCCAGCAGTTCTAGGCAGCCCTACGAGCAGTACTTC. Translated, it gives CASSSRQPYEQYF.

The chain carries TRBV5-1 and TRBJ2-3, with D possibly TRBD2 on 7 matching bases. This CDR3 has 16 residues. Germline lookup yields CDR1 SGHRS and CDR2 YFSETQ. V gave up 4 bases and J gave up 3 bases, with 18 bases separating them. DNA for the CDR3: TGCGCCAGCAGCCCGCTGAAGGGGGGGCCGACAGATACGCAGTATTTT. It specifies CASSPLKGGPTDTQYF. Full variable domain (outside the CDR3, taken from reference TRBV5-1 and TRBJ2-3): KAGVTQTPRYLIKTRGQQVTLSCSPISGHRSVSWYQQTPGQGLQFLFEYFSETQRNKGNFPGRFSGRQFSNSRSEMNVSTLELGDSALYLCASSPLKGGPTDTQYFGPGTRLTVL.

The chain employs TRBV27 and TRBJ2-7, with TRBD1 matching over 8 bases. This CDR3 is built from 14 residues. The V gene's germline CDR1 is MNHEY and CDR2 SMNVEV (reference sequence). The ends lost 5 bases at V and 4 bases at J; junction bases unmatched: 7. CDR3 amino acids: CASSTRDRLYEQYF. CDR3 DNA: TGTGCCAGCAGTACACGGGACAGGTTGTACGAGCAGTACTTC.

The chain employs TRBV10-3 and TRBJ2-7; tentatively, D is TRBD2 (7 bases). Deletions cut 1 base from V and 0 bases from J, with 13 bases between. Germline CDR1 and CDR2: ENHRY and SYGVKD. The CDR3 is made up of 16 amino acids. In nucleotides, the CDR3 is TGTGCCATCAGTGAGTTTGGAGGGGGGGGCTCCTACGAGCAGTACTTC. This translates into CAISEFGGGGSYEQYF.

The chain recombines TRBV5-6 with TRBJ2-7; D gene ambiguous. The CDR3 is 13 amino acids. Trimming pared 0 bases from V and 3 bases from J, leaving 7 bases between. The germline CDR1 and CDR2 sequences are SGHDT and YYEEEE. In DNA, the CDR3 is TGTGCCAGCAGCTTGGACCAGAACTACGAGCAGTACTTC. As protein: CASSLDQNYEQYF.